Here is one T cell receptor (beta chain) with its context. Its antigen is not known. These data originate in a study of fetal regulatory T cell absence and autoimmunity. Study background: Exocrine pancreas autoimmunity occurred in IPEX patients lacking clinical diabetes.

Whole-study results and caveats: TRB gene family usage was broadly similar in cord blood and pancreas. Oligoclonal TCR enrichment in pancreas over cord blood reached over 90-fold for some clones. Antigen-driven pancreatic autoimmunity before birth in IPEX was inferred from oligoclonal enrichment.

TCRdb keeps only in-frame clones here, not all; method: immunoSEQ multiplex PCR. The table lists about 95,000 clones, approximately 79% of them singletons. This CDR3 has 15 amino acids. V dropped 2 bases and J dropped 0; count of bases not matched to a gene: 3. The J gene is TRBJ1-1, the V gene TRBV6-7; 7 nucleotides align to TRBD1. TRBV6-7 is sorted into the ORF group, with uncertain function. The clonotype was recovered from a male donor with IPEX syndrome. Sequencing input: pancreas tissue. CDR3 protein: CASSYVQGMNTEAFF. The DNA of the CDR3 is TGTGCCAGCAGTTACGTACAGGGGATGAACACTGAAGCTTTCTTT.